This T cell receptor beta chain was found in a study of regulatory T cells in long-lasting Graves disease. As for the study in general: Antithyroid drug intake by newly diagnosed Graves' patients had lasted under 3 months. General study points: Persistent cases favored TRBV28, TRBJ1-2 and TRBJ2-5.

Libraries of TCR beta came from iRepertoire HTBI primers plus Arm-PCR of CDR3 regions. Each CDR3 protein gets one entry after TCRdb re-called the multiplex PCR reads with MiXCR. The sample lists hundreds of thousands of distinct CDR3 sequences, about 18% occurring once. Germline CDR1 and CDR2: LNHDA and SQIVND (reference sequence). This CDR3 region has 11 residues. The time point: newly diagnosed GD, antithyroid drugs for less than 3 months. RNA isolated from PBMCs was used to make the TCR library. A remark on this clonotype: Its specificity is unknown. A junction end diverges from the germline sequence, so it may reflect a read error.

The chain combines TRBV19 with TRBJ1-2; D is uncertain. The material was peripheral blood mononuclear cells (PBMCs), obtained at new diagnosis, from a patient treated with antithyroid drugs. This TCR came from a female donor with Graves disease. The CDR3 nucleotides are TGTGCCAGTAGTTCTTTACATGGAGGATCCTTC. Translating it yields CASSSLHGGSF. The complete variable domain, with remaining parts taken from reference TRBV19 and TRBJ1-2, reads DGGITQSPKYLFRKEGQNVTLSCEQNLNHDAMYWYRQDPGQGLRLIYYSQIVNDFQKGDIAEGYSVSREKKESFPLTVTSAQKNPTAFYLCASSSLHGGSFGSGTRLTVV.